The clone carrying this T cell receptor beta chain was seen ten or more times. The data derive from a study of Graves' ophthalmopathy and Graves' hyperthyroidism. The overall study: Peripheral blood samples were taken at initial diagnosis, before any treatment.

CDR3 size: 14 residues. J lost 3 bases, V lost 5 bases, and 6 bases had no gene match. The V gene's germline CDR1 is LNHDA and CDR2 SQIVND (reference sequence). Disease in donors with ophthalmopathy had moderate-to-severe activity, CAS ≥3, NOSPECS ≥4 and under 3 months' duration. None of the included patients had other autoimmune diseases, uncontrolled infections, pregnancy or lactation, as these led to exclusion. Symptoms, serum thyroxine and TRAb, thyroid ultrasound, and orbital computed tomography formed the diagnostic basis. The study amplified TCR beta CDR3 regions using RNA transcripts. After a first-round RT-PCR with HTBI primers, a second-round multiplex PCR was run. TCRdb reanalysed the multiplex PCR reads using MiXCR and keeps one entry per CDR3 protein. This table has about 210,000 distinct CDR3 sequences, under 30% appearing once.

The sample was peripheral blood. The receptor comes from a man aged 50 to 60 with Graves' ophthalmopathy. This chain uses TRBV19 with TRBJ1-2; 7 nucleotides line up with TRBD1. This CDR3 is CASSRQGMHYGYTF. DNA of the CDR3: TGTGCCAGTAGTCGACAGGGTATGCACTATGGCTACACCTTC.